This TCR beta chain was recorded in a study of T cells after yellow fever vaccination. As for the study in general: Researchers used SMART-Seq v4 Ultra Low Input to prepare fractions that had low cell numbers.

With respect to this clonotype: Its matching antigen is unknown.

Study outcomes and limitations: Clonotype sharing between CD4 and CD8 compartments was small. Reappearing after the booster were most of the clones from primary vaccination (almost 97% CD4, about 87% CD8).

Germline V lookup: CDR1 MGHDK, CDR2 SYGVNS. Trimming took off 2 bases at V and 3 bases at J, with 13 bases between the two ends. This CDR3 contains 15 residues. MiXCR, run by TCRdb on the 5' RACE reads, gives a single entry per CDR3 protein. Here the sample spans hundreds of thousands of distinct CDR3 sequences, approximately 13% being singletons. This sequence joins TRBV25-1 and TRBJ1-1; no definite D call. The sequenced sample was PBMCs, obtained on the day of the yellow fever booster vaccination. The clonotype comes from a man younger than 45 who received the YFV17D yellow fever vaccine. The CDR3 is CASSERVSGYTEAFF. The CDR3 bases are TGTGCCAGCAGTGAAAGGGTTTCCGGGTACACTGAAGCTTTCTTT.